A single sample gave rise to the 18 T cell receptor beta chains below, sequenced in a study of CD8 T cells in Susac syndrome. RNA, at about 0.45 to 1 ug, was reverse transcribed with random hexamers. MiXCR was run by TCRdb on the immunoSEQ multiplex PCR reads, yielding one entry per CDR3 protein. The table shows around 170,000 distinct CDR3 sequences, with around 90% occurring only once. The material sequenced was CD4+ T cells from PBMCs. These receptors all stem from a human donor in good health.

The chain is built from TRBV4-1 and TRBJ2-1; 12 positions agree with TRBD2. The CDR3 has 15 residues. J was trimmed by 7 bases and V by 1 base; bases with no gene match: 2. CDR1 and CDR2 from the germline V gene are MGHRA and YSYEKL. CDR3 nucleotides: TGCGCCAGCAGCCAAGGACTAGCGGGAGCAAATGAGCAGTTCTTC. Translation gives CASSQGLAGANEQFF.

The chain is built from TRBV2 and TRBJ2-1; maybe TRBD1 (5 bases). Trimming removed 6 bases at V and 9 bases at J, with 12 bases between. The germline CDR1 and CDR2 sequences are SNHLY and FYNNEI. The CDR3 length is 12 residues. CDR3: CASSAQGGEQFF. CDR3 bases: TGTGCCAGCAGCGCCCAGGGCGGTGAGCAGTTCTTC.

CDR3 in amino acids: CASSKAPVEAFF. In DNA form, the CDR3 reads TGTGCCAGCAGCAAAGCGCCGGTTGAAGCTTTCTTT. The chain combines TRBV21-1 with TRBJ1-1. TRBV21-1 is classified as a pseudogene. CDR3 length: 12 amino acids.

The chain has TRBV19 and TRBJ2-2; 11 bases agree with TRBD1. Germline CDR1 LNHDA, CDR2 SQIVND (reference sequence). J gave up 7 bases and V 5 bases, and 6 bases lay outside the gene matches. The CDR3 spans 15 residues. The CDR3 loop reads CASSGPGQGVGELFF. DNA for the CDR3: TGTGCCAGTAGTGGGCCGGGACAGGGGGTCGGGGAGCTGTTTTTT.

V usage is TRBV7-3 and J usage is TRBJ2-7; TRBD2 agrees at 8 bases. J was trimmed by 0 bases and V by 5 bases; bases with no gene match: 9. The germline V gene has CDR1 SGHTA and CDR2 FQGTGA. The length of the CDR3 is 16 residues. The CDR3 bases are TGTGCCAGCAGCAACCTGGGACTAGAACGCTCCTACGAGCAGTACTTC. Protein product: CASSNLGLERSYEQYF.

The V gene is TRBV30, the J gene TRBJ1-6, with D maybe TRBD1 (5 bases). Germline lookup yields CDR1 GTSNPN and CDR2 SVGIG (reference sequence). CDR3 length: 14 amino acids. V was trimmed by 1 base and J by 12 bases, leaving 16 bases between them. The CDR3 loop is CAWSGRQGSGPLHF. The DNA of the CDR3 is TGTGCCTGGAGTGGCCGGCAGGGATCAGGACCCCTCCACTTT. Full variable domain (rest looked up from reference TRBV30 and TRBJ1-6): SQTIHQWPATLVQPVGSPLSLECTVEGTSNPNLYWYRQAAGRGLQLLFYSVGIGQISSEVPQNLSASRPQDRQFILSSKKLLLSDSGFYLCAWSGRQGSGPLHFGNGTRLTVT.

The chain combines TRBV19 with TRBJ1-2, with a possible D match to TRBD1 (5 bases). This CDR3 spans 14 amino acids. V shed 3 bases and J shed 0 bases, with 8 bases lying between them. In germline, CDR1 is LNHDA, CDR2 SQIVND (reference sequence). CDR3 amino acids: CASSMRTTNYGYTF. The DNA for the CDR3 is TGTGCCAGTAGTATGCGGACAACTAACTATGGCTACACCTTC.

This chain connects TRBV7-8 to TRBJ2-2, with D perhaps assigned TRBD1 or TRBD2 (6 bases each). The CDR3 has 14 residues. The germline CDR1 and CDR2 sequences are SGHVS and FQNEAQ. V was cut by 2 bases and J by 7 bases, with 11 bases left in between. DNA of the CDR3: TGTGCCAGCAGCTTAAGGGGGGAGGACGGGGAGCTGTTTTTT. Its protein product is CASSLRGEDGELFF.

The CDR3 spells CASQRAGPGDTQYF. DNA for the CDR3: TGTGCCAGTCAAAGGGCGGGGCCCGGAGATACGCAGTATTTT. The chain links TRBV6-2 or TRBV6-3 to TRBJ2-3, with a weak D call TRBD2 (6 bases). V gave up 9 bases and J gave up 5 bases, with 18 bases separating them. This CDR3 is 14 amino acids long. Germline V lookup: CDR1 MNHEY, CDR2 SVGEGT.

The chain carries TRBV5-4 and TRBJ2-3; 7 bases map to TRBD2. The trim removed 2 bases at V and 3 bases at J, leaving 9 bases unmatched. Germline V gene data show CDR1 as SGHNT and CDR2 as YYREEE (reference sequence). The CDR3 is made up of 16 amino acids. The CDR3 loop is CASSFLVGGPTDTQYF. The CDR3 DNA reads TGTGCCAGCAGCTTCCTAGTGGGAGGGCCGACAGATACGCAGTATTTT.

The gene calls are TRBV20-1 and TRBJ2-7; 11 nucleotides agree with TRBD2. The CDR3 runs to 14 residues. Per germline, CDR1 DFQATT and CDR2 SNEGSKA (reference sequence). The ends lost 3 bases at V and 6 bases at J; junction bases unmatched: 7. The CDR3 DNA sequence: TGCAGTGCTAGCGGGACTAGCGGCATCTCCGAGCAGTACTTC. It translates to CSASGTSGISEQYF.

The genes are TRBV19 and TRBJ1-2; 8 nucleotides line up with TRBD1. Looked up from germline, CDR1 is LNHDA and CDR2 is SQIVND (reference sequence). The CDR3 loop spans 15 amino acids. V lost 7 bases and J lost 2; bases outside the gene matches: 9. In nucleotides, the CDR3 is TGTGCCAGTAAGCCCGGGACAGGAGGAAACTATGGCTACACCTTC. This gives the protein CASKPGTGGNYGYTF.

The V gene is TRBV20-1, the J gene TRBJ2-3, with 10 bases identical to TRBD2. CDR3 length: 16 residues. Trimming removed 5 bases from V and 0 bases from J; junction bases left unmatched: 8. Germline V gene lookup returns CDR1 DFQATT and CDR2 SNEGSKA (reference sequence). The CDR3 protein is CSAGSSGRTSTDTQYF. The CDR3, as DNA: TGCAGTGCTGGCTCTAGCGGGAGAACTAGCACAGATACGCAGTATTTT.

Only a few counts were recorded for this clonotype. The gene calls are TRBV6-1 and TRBJ1-2; D is uncertain. Trimming shortened V by 8 bases and J by 6 bases, and 13 bases separated the two germline ends. The CDR3 spans 12 residues. Germline assignment: CDR1 MNHNS and CDR2 SASEGT. CDR3 sequence: CASAYTQDGYTF. The DNA of the CDR3 is TGTGCCAGCGCCTATACTCAGGATGGCTACACCTTC.

This chain links TRBV12-3 or TRBV12-4 with TRBJ1-1; the D is unclear. V shed 5 bases and J shed 4 bases, with 11 bases lying between them. This CDR3 region has 13 residues. The CDR3 here is CASSREESTEAFF. CDR3 DNA: TGTGCCAGCAGTCGGGAAGAGAGCACTGAAGCTTTCTTT.

The rearrangement uses TRBV4-3 and TRBJ2-2; TRBD2 aligns across 10 bases. The CDR3 runs 14 residues. V was clipped by 3 bases and J by 5 bases; unmatched bases: 0. CDR1 is LGHNA and CDR2 is YSLEER in the germline V gene. The CDR3 coding sequence is TGCGCCAGCAGCCATAGCGGGGGGACCGGGGAGCTGTTTTTT. Protein sequence: CASSHSGGTGELFF.

The chain links TRBV27 to TRBJ1-2; 10 positions match TRBD1. Germline lookup yields CDR1 MNHEY and CDR2 SMNVEV (reference sequence). The CDR3 runs 14 residues. With V trimmed by 4 bases and J by 6 bases, 5 bases remained unmatched. The CDR3 nucleotides read TGTGCCAGCAGTTCCGGGACAGGGGAGAATGGCTACACCTTC. It codes for CASSSGTGENGYTF.

Details on this clonotype: An end of the junction differs from the germline gene, which may be a read error. The CDR3 DNA follows: TGCAGTGCTAGATCGGTAGCGAGCACGGATACGCAGTATTTT. Its protein product is CSARSVASTDTQYF. V is TRBV20-1 and J is TRBJ2-3, with D perhaps matching TRBD2 (5 bases). Germline V gene sequence: CDR1 DFQATT, CDR2 SNEGSKA (reference sequence). The CDR3 contains 14 residues.